These 13 T cell receptor beta chains were sequenced from one sample in a study of blood T cells in healthy people across ages. Then a second PCR, running about 7 to 11 cycles, was carried out with a sample-barcoded 5' primer and a J-beta primer mix. A single record per CDR3 protein comes from TCRdb applying MiXCR to the 5' RACE reads. The sample yields about 290,000 distinct CDR3 sequences, 25% to 30% seen once. Material: blood. Every receptor here comes from a woman in her 70s in good health.

This chain uses TRBV10-3 with TRBJ2-1, with TRBD1 as a possible D gene (6 bases). The J call could be wrong; TRBJ2-7 is a better fit for the DNA end. This CDR3 spans 11 amino acids. CDR1 is ENHRY, CDR2 SYGVKD, per germline. The CDR3 nucleotides read TGTGCCGTTCAAGGGGGCTACGAGCAGTACTTC. Its translation: CAVQGGYEQYF.

This clonotype occurred a few times. The V gene is TRBV24-1, the J gene TRBJ2-3; 11 positions match TRBD2. With V trimmed by 4 bases and J by 4 bases, 6 bases remained unmatched. The CDR3 totals 16 residues. Germline V lookup: CDR1 KGHDR, CDR2 SFDVKD. Written as DNA, the CDR3 is TGTGCCACCAGTGACCCTAGCGGGAGGTACTCAGATACGCAGTATTTT. The encoded protein is CATSDPSGRYSDTQYF.

V gene TRBV4-2 combines with J gene TRBJ1-2; no firm D call. Germline CDR1 is LGHNA and CDR2 is YNFKEQ. The V and J ends lost 4 bases and 2 bases respectively, with 14 bases between them. The CDR3 runs to 15 residues. The CDR3 here is CASSRSPAANYGYTF. CDR3 bases: TGTGCCAGCAGCCGAAGCCCCGCAGCCAACTATGGCTACACCTTC.

DNA for the CDR3: TGTGCCAGCAGCGGGACAGGGAGCTCCTACAATGAGCAGTTCTTC. This codes for CASSGTGSSYNEQFF. This chain uses TRBV9 with TRBJ2-1; 8 bases align to TRBD1. With 3 bases clipped from V and 0 bases from J, the junction kept 2 bases outside the gene matches. CDR1 is SGDLS, CDR2 YYNGEE, per germline. CDR3 length: 15 amino acids. Using reference TRBV9 and TRBJ2-1 for the parts outside the CDR3, the full variable domain is DSGVTQTPKHLITATGQRVTLRCSPRSGDLSVYWYQQSLDQGLQFLIQYYNGEERAKGNILERFSAQQFPDLHSELNLSSLELGDSALYFCASSGTGSSYNEQFFGPGTRLTVL.

This clonotype was picked up one time. This rearrangement joins TRBV7-2 to TRBJ2-2; D is possibly TRBD1 (6 bases). The ends were cut back, 5 bases at V and 1 base at J, with 11 bases in the middle. This CDR3 contains 15 residues. CDR1 and CDR2 (germline): SGHTA, FQGNSA. CDR3 DNA sequence: TGTGCCAGCAGCCAGGGGAGCGAGAACACCGGGGAGCTGTTTTTT. Translation: CASSQGSENTGELFF.

DNA for the CDR3: TGCGCCAGCAGCTTGAGGGGTCTTGGATCCTACGAGCAGTACTTC. Translating gives CASSLRGLGSYEQYF. V usage is TRBV5-1 and J usage is TRBJ2-7, with a weak D call TRBD1 (5 bases). Deletions cut 1 base from V and 1 base from J, with 12 bases between. The germline gives CDR1 SGHRS, CDR2 YFSETQ. The CDR3 length is 15 residues.

The chain carries TRBV7-2 and TRBJ2-1; TRBD2 aligns across 11 bases. Trimming cost V 6 bases and J 7 bases; bases outside gene matches: 8. CDR1 is SGHTA and CDR2 is FQGNSA in the germline V gene. The CDR3 extends over 15 amino acids. The CDR3 here is CASSLSGGAGNEQFF. CDR3 nucleotides: TGTGCCAGCAGTCTTAGCGGGGGGGCAGGGAATGAGCAGTTCTTC.

The chain recombines TRBV18 with TRBJ2-2; D uncertain. Trimming took off 2 bases at V and 0 bases at J, with 10 bases between the two ends. CDR3 length: 16 residues. The germline V gene has CDR1 KGHSH and CDR2 LQKENI. CDR3: CASSPTPPANTGELFF. DNA of the CDR3: TGTGCCAGCTCACCAACGCCACCCGCGAACACCGGGGAGCTGTTTTTT.

CDR3 coding DNA: TGCAGCGTGCTTACAGGGGTGTATGTCGAGCAGTACTTC. Its translation: CSVLTGVYVEQYF. The chain couples TRBV29-1 to TRBJ2-7; 7 bases are shared with TRBD1. Unmatched junction bases numbered 11, after V lost 6 bases and J lost 6 bases. Germline V gene data show CDR1 as SQVTM and CDR2 as ANQGSEA. The CDR3 is made up of 13 amino acids.

The V gene is TRBV28, the J gene TRBJ2-3; 9 bases align to TRBD1. In germline, CDR1 is MDHEN, CDR2 SYDVKM. With V trimmed by 4 bases and J by 2 bases, 7 bases remained unmatched. The CDR3 is 16 amino acids. CDR3 in DNA: TGTGCCAGCAGTTCCACCGGGACAGGGTACACAGATACGCAGTATTTT. Translating it yields CASSSTGTGYTDTQYF.

This clonotype has just a few counts. J is TRBJ2-1 and V is TRBV7-6, with TRBD2 matching 8 bases. The CDR3 covers 16 residues. The V gene's germline CDR1 is SGHVS and CDR2 FNYEAQ. With 5 bases clipped from V and 8 bases from J, the junction kept 14 bases outside the gene matches. The CDR3 sequence is CASSANGGLASDEQFF. Written as DNA, the CDR3 is TGTGCCAGCAGCGCAAATGGAGGACTAGCATCTGATGAGCAGTTCTTC.

The rearrangement links TRBV7-8 to TRBJ2-3, with a tentative D call TRBD2 (5 bases). V dropped 6 bases and J dropped 0 bases, with 16 bases sitting between them. The germline V gene has CDR1 SGHVS and CDR2 FQNEAQ. The CDR3 runs to 16 residues. CDR3 in amino acids: CASRNMGSLSTDTQYF. CDR3 nucleotide sequence: TGTGCCAGCAGAAATATGGGGAGTCTTAGCACAGATACGCAGTATTTT.

This clonotype has just a few counts. J is TRBJ1-2 and V is TRBV20-1; D is unclear. V gave up 5 bases and J gave up 0 bases, with 13 bases separating them. CDR1 and CDR2 from the germline V gene are DFQATT and SNEGSKA (reference sequence). The CDR3 has 14 amino acids. The CDR3, as DNA: TGCAGTGCTCAAAGGCCAGGATCTAACTATGGCTACACCTTC. Translation: CSAQRPGSNYGYTF.